The clone carrying this T cell receptor (beta chain) was seen a few times. No antigen is known for it. This specimen comes from a study of T cell repertoires in cytomegalovirus infection. Study-wide context: Both recently identified HLA-C-restricted and well-studied HLA-B-restricted CMV epitopes were used in the study. It can be stated that public TCR beta signatures indicated CMV infection as well as a matching HLA type. Overall study findings and caveats: Identification of carriers of CMV plus the relevant HLA was performed using cumulative public TCR beta family frequency.

V was pared by 1 base and J by 3 bases, with 12 bases between. CDR3 length: 15 amino acids. CDR1 SGHVS and CDR2 FQNEAQ come from the germline V gene. TCRdb re-called the reads with MiXCR, one entry per CDR3 protein. The repertoire holds 20,000 to 25,000 distinct CDR3 sequences, with 35% to 45% as singletons. V usage is TRBV7-8 and J usage is TRBJ1-1; no firm D call. The sequence derives from a human donor in good health (CMV status not recorded). Some clones in this sample may be carry-over from other donors' samples. The material sequenced was CD8+ T cells from cultured PBMCs, taken from culture after CMV antigen stimulation. The CDR3 sequence: CASSLEVGGYTEAFF. Written as DNA, the CDR3 is TGTGCCAGCAGCTTAGAAGTAGGAGGGTACACTGAAGCTTTCTTT.